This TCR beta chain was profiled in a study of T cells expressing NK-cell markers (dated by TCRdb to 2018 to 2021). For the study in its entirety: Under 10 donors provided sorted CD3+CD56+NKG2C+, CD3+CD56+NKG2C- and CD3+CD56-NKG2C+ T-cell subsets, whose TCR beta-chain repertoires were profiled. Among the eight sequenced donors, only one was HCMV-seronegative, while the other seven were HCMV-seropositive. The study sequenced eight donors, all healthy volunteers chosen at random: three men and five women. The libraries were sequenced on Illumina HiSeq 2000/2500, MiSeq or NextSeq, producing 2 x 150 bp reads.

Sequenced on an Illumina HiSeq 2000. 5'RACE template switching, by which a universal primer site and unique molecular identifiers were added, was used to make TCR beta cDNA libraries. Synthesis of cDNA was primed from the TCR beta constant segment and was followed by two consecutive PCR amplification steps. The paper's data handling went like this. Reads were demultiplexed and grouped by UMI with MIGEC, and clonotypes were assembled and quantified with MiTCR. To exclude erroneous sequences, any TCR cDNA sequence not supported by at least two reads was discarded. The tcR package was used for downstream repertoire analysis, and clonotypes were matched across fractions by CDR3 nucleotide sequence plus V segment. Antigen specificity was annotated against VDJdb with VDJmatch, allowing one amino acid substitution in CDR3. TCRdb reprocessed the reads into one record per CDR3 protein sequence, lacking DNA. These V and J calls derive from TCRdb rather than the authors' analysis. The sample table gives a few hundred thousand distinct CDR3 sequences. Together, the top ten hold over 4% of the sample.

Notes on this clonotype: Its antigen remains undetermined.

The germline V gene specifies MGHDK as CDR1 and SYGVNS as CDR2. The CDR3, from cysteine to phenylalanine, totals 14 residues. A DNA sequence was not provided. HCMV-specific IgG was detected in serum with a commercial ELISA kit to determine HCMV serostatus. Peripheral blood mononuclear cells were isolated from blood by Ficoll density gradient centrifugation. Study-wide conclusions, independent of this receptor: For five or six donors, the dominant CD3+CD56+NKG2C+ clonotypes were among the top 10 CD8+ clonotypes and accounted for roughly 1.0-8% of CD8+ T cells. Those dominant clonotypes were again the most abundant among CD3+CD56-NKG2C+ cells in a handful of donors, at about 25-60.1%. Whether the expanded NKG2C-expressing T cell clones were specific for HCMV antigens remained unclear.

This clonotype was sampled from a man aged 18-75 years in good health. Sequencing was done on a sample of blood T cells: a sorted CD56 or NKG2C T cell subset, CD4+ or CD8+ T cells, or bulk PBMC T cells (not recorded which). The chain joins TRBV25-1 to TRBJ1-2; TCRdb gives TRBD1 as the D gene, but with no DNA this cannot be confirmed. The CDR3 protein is CASSRNQGSYGYTF.